Presented here are 19 T cell receptor beta chains from one specimen sequenced in a study of human T cells and chemical hapten exposure. TCRdb ran MiXCR on the RACE reads and lists one entry per CDR3 protein. The table has roughly 200,000 distinct CDR3 sequences, more than 20% seen once. The time point: patch test 3, about 24 weeks after DPC sensitization. Documented treatment: therapeutic diphenylcyclopropenone sensitization with weekly scalp DPC. The material was whole blood, obtained in connection with sensitization to the hapten diphenylcyclopropenone (DPC). The receptors come from a woman in her thirties or forties with alopecia areata. Some clones in this sample may be carry-over from other donors' samples.

This clonotype was seen just once. The chain employs TRBV7-8 and TRBJ2-3; D gene ambiguous. Trimming took 0 bases from V and 3 from J, leaving 10 bases between them. The germline V gene has CDR1 SGHVS and CDR2 FQNEAQ. This CDR3 is built from 15 residues. The CDR3 region is CASSLAGPRTDTQYF. CDR3 coding DNA: TGTGCCAGCAGCTTAGCCGGCCCCAGGACAGATACGCAGTATTTT.

There are a few counts of this clonotype. The chain couples TRBV7-2 to TRBJ1-1, with a weak D call TRBD1 (6 bases). The germline gives CDR1 SGHTA, CDR2 FQGNSA. This CDR3 has 13 residues. V was clipped by 6 bases and J by 4 bases, with 12 bases between them. CDR3 amino acids: CASRPQGPTEAFF. The CDR3 DNA reads as TGTGCCAGCAGACCACAGGGACCCACTGAAGCTTTCTTT.

This clonotype has just a few counts. The chain is built from TRBV24-1 and TRBJ2-3, with D possibly TRBD2 on 5 matching bases. Per germline, CDR1 KGHDR and CDR2 SFDVKD. There are 13 residues in the CDR3. V lost 7 bases and J 9 bases, leaving 16 bases between the germline ends. Here the CDR3 reads CATRETGVETQYF. For the CDR3, the DNA is TGTGCCACCAGGGAGACCGGGGTAGAAACGCAGTATTTT.

V gene TRBV11-1 combines with J gene TRBJ2-3, with 7 bases fitting TRBD2. V shed 5 bases and J 2 bases; nucleotides not matched to a gene: 7. The germline gives CDR1 SGHAT, CDR2 FQDESV (reference sequence). CDR3 size: 15 residues. The CDR3 protein is CASSLGLNPTDTQYF. CDR3 nucleotides: TGTGCCAGCAGCCTGGGACTAAACCCCACAGATACGCAGTATTTT.

This clonotype was observed a few times. The V and J genes are TRBV12-3 or TRBV12-4 and TRBJ2-7; D perhaps matches TRBD2 (6 bases). V was shortened by 8 bases and J by 3 bases, with 14 bases between the two germline ends. The length of the CDR3 is 13 residues. For the CDR3, the DNA is TGTGCCAGCCGCTTCGGGAGAGGCTACGAGCAGTACTTC. Residues: CASRFGRGYEQYF.

This clonotype has only a few counts. The chain recombines TRBV11-2 with TRBJ2-2, with no clear D. The CDR3 has 14 amino acids. The V gene lost 2 bases and the J gene lost 5 bases, with 9 bases spanning the gap. From germline, CDR1 is SGHAT and CDR2 FQNNGV. CDR3 loop: CASSLFSETGELFF. The CDR3 DNA sequence: TGTGCCAGCAGCTTATTCTCAGAGACCGGGGAGCTGTTTTTT.

This clonotype was observed a few times. CDR3 DNA: TGTGCCAGCAGTCTCCCTGGGCTAGCTACGTCCTACGAGCAGTACTTC. Amino acids: CASSLPGLATSYEQYF. This sequence joins TRBV28 and TRBJ2-7; D is perhaps TRBD2 (5 bases). Germline CDR1 reads MDHEN; CDR2 reads SYDVKM. V lost 5 bases and J 1 base, leaving 18 bases between the germline ends. The CDR3 is 16 amino acids.

The chain employs TRBV5-1 and TRBJ2-1; a weak D match, TRBD2 (6 bases). Germline V gives CDR1 SGHRS, CDR2 YFSETQ. This CDR3 spans 15 amino acids. V gave up 4 bases and J gave up 4 bases, with 15 bases separating them. For the CDR3, the DNA is TGCGCCAGCAGCGGGGCTCTGGGGGGTTACAATGAGCAGTTCTTC. Translation gives CASSGALGGYNEQFF.

The rearrangement uses TRBV7-6 and TRBJ2-1, with unresolved D. In germline, CDR1 is SGHVS, CDR2 FNYEAQ. The V and J ends lost 3 bases and 0 bases respectively, with 12 bases between them. CDR3 length: 16 amino acids. The CDR3 coding sequence is TGTGCCAGCAGCTTTCTTTCGGCAAGCTCCTACAATGAGCAGTTCTTC. This gives the protein CASSFLSASSYNEQFF.

V is TRBV30 and J is TRBJ2-4; TRBD2 aligns across 7 bases. CDR1 is GTSNPN and CDR2 is SVGIG in the germline V gene (reference sequence). This CDR3 has 13 residues. Trimming removed 3 bases from V and 2 bases from J; junction bases left unmatched: 1. The CDR3 DNA follows: TGTGCCTGGAGCGGGGGGTCCAAAAACATTCAGTACTTC. Its translation is CAWSGGSKNIQYF.

The chain joins TRBV5-6 to TRBJ1-2; D remains ambiguous. This CDR3 has 15 amino acids. Germline CDR1 and CDR2: SGHDT and YYEEEE. The V end lost 2 bases, the J end lost 2 bases, and 13 bases lay between the germline ends. The CDR3 region has the DNA TGTGCCAGCAGCTTTACGGGCAGGCCAAACTATGGCTACACCTTC. Translating it yields CASSFTGRPNYGYTF. The full variable domain, with the rest looked up from reference TRBV5-6 and TRBJ1-2, is DAGVTQSPTHLIKTRGQQVTLRCSPKSGHDTVSWYQQALGQGPQFIFQYYEEEERQRGNFPDRFSGHQFPNYSSELNVNALLLGDSALYLCASSFTGRPNYGYTFGSGTRLTVV.

The rearrangement uses TRBV9 and TRBJ1-1; D unresolved. The germline V and J ends were trimmed by 4 bases and 4 bases, with 14 bases remaining between them. The CDR3 runs to 14 residues. Germline V gene lookup returns CDR1 SGDLS and CDR2 YYNGEE. DNA of the CDR3: TGTGCCAGCAGCCCATGGAAGAGCGGCACTGAAGCTTTCTTT. Its translation: CASSPWKSGTEAFF.

This clonotype was recorded many times. V and J are TRBV20-1 and TRBJ2-7, with unresolved D. V was trimmed by 1 base and J by 0 bases, leaving 10 bases between them. Germline CDR1 is DFQATT and CDR2 is SNEGSKA (reference sequence). This CDR3 spans 14 amino acids. CDR3 DNA sequence: TGCAGTGCTAGAGCAGCGCCAATCTCCTACGAGCAGTACTTC. Translated: CSARAAPISYEQYF.

The chain uses TRBV27 and TRBJ2-7; 7 bases line up with TRBD1. This CDR3 comprises 16 residues. Looked up from germline, CDR1 is MNHEY and CDR2 is SMNVEV (reference sequence). Germline trimming cut 10 bases from V and 3 bases from J; bases unmatched to any gene: 18. The CDR3 DNA reads TGTGCCAACATCCCCCCTAAACCGGGACAGATCTACGAGCAGTACTTC. Residues: CANIPPKPGQIYEQYF.

This rearrangement joins TRBV27 to TRBJ1-4; tentatively, D is TRBD1 (5 bases). This CDR3 is 15 amino acids long. Deletions cut 6 bases from V and 3 bases from J, with 14 bases between. Germline CDR1 reads MNHEY; CDR2 reads SMNVEV (reference sequence). CDR3 bases: TGTGCCAGCAGACCAGGGTATATAGCTAATGAAAAACTGTTTTTT. It encodes CASRPGYIANEKLFF.

This chain links TRBV7-9 with TRBJ2-3, with 9 bases identical to TRBD2. From germline, CDR1 is SEHNR and CDR2 FQNEAQ (reference sequence). The CDR3 sequence is 17 residues long. The V and J ends lost 5 bases and 2 bases, in that order; junction bases with no gene match: 11. CDR3 residues: CASSPTAGGISTDTQYF. Here the CDR3 DNA reads TGTGCCAGCAGCCCCACCGCGGGGGGGATATCCACAGATACGCAGTATTTT. The full variable domain, with the rest looked up from reference TRBV7-9 and TRBJ2-3, is DTGVSQNPRHKITKRGQNVTFRCDPISEHNRLYWYRQTLGQGPEFLTYFQNEAQLEKSRLLSDRFSAERPKGSFSTLEIQRTEQGDSAMYLCASSPTAGGISTDTQYFGPGTRLTVL.

This clonotype came up a few times. V is TRBV6-2 or TRBV6-3 and J is TRBJ1-3; D call uncertain. Germline CDR1 reads MNHEY; CDR2 reads SVGEGT. V lost 7 bases and J lost 5, with 12 bases in between. The CDR3 is 13 amino acids. The CDR3 is CASTTNRRNTIYF. The CDR3 bases are TGTGCCAGCACAACCAACCGGAGAAACACCATATATTTT.

There are a few counts of this clonotype. The chain links TRBV10-3 to TRBJ1-6; unclear D gene. The germline CDR1 and CDR2 sequences are ENHRY and SYGVKD. V lost 3 bases to trimming and J lost 2 bases, with 11 bases between them. The CDR3 loop spans 16 amino acids. The chain's CDR3 is CAISDQVGTYNSPLHF. CDR3 nucleotides: TGTGCCATCAGTGATCAGGTCGGGACCTATAATTCACCCCTCCACTTT.

This clonotype turned up a few times. CDR3 region: CSALGRTYTEAFF. CDR3 nucleotides: TGCAGCGCTTTGGGGCGGACGTACACTGAAGCTTTCTTT. This rearrangement joins TRBV29-1 to TRBJ1-1, with D perhaps TRBD1 (5 bases). CDR1 is SQVTM and CDR2 is ANQGSEA in the germline V gene. Trimming shortened V by 7 bases and J by 3 bases, and 15 bases separated the two germline ends. This CDR3 has 13 amino acids. Full variable domain (remainder filled in from reference TRBV29-1 and TRBJ1-1): SAVISQKPSRDICQRGTSLTIQCQVDSQVTMMFWYRQQPGQSLTLIATANQGSEATYESGFVIDKFPISRPNLTFSTLTVSNMSPEDSSIYLCSALGRTYTEAFFGQGTRLTVV.